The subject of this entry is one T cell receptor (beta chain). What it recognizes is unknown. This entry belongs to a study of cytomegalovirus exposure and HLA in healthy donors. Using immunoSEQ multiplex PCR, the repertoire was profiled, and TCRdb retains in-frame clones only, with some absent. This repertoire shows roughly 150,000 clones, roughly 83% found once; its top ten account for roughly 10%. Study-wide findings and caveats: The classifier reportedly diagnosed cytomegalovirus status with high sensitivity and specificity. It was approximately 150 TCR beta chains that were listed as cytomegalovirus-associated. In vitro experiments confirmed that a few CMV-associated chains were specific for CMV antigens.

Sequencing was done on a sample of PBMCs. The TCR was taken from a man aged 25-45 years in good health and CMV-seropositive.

The CDR3 loop reads CASSQGLDITDTQYF. DNA for the CDR3: TGTGCCAGCAGCCAAGGACTAGACATCACAGATACGCAGTATTTT. The V gene is TRBV5-4, the J gene TRBJ2-3; 7 positions agree with TRBD2. The CDR3 is made up of 15 amino acids. The J segment lost 2 bases and the V segment lost 4 bases, leaving 7 bases of the junction unmatched. The germline V gene has CDR1 SGHNT and CDR2 YYREEE (reference sequence).